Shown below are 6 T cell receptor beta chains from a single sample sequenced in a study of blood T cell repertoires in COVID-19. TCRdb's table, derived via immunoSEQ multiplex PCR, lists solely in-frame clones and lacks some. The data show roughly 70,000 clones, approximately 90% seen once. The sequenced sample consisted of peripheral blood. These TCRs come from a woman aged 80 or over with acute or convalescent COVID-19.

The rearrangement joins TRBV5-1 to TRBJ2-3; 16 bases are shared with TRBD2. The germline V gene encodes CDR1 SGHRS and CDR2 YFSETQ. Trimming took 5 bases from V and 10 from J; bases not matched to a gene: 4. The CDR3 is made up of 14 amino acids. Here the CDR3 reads CASRPGTSGRAQYF. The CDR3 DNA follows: TGCGCCAGCAGACCCGGGACTAGCGGGAGGGCGCAGTATTTT. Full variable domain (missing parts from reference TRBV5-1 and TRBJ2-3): KAGVTQTPRYLIKTRGQQVTLSCSPISGHRSVSWYQQTPGQGLQFLFEYFSETQRNKGNFPGRFSGRQFSNSRSEMNVSTLELGDSALYLCASRPGTSGRAQYFGPGTRLTVL.

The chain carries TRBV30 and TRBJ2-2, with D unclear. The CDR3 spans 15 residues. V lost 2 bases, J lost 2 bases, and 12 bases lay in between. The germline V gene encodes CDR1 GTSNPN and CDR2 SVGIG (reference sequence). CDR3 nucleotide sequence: TGTGCCTGGAGTCGGGTGAACCTAAACACCGGGGAGCTGTTTTTT. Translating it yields CAWSRVNLNTGELFF.

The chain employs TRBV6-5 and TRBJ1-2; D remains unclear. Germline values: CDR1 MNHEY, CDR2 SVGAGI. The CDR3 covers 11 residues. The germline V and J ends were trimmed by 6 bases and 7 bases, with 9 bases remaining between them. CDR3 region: CASSRSGGYTF. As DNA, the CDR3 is TGTGCCAGCAGCCGAAGCGGTGGCTACACCTTC.

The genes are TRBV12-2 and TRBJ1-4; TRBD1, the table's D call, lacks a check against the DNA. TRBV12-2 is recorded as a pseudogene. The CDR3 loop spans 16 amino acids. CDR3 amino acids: CASRPRFGQGVEKLFF. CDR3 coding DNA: TGTGCAAGTCGCCCCCGCTTCGGACAGGGCGTTGAAAAACTGTTTTTT.

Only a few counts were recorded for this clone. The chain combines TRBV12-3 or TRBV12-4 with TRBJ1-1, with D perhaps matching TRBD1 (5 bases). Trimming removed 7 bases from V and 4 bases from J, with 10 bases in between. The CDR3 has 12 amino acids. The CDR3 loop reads CASTLGVTEAFF. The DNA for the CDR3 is TGTGCCAGCACCCTAGGGGTCACTGAAGCTTTCTTT.

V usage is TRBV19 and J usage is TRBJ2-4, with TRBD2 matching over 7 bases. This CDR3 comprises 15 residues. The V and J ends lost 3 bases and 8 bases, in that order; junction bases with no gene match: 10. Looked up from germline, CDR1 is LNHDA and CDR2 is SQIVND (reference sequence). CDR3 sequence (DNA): TGTGCCAGTAGTATTTGGGGGGGAGGGATGGACATTCAGTACTTC. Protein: CASSIWGGGMDIQYF.